The present entry profiles one T cell receptor beta chain with its context. Its antigen is undetermined. The PCR made use of 60 Vbeta and 13 Jbeta primers. TCRdb's table, derived via immunoSEQ multiplex PCR, lists solely in-frame clones and lacks some. Of around 140,000 clones in the sample, about 82% were seen once. V was cut by 7 bases and J by 0 bases, with 8 bases left in between. This CDR3 is built from 14 residues. Germline V gene sequence: CDR1 SGDLS, CDR2 YYNGEE. The data are from a study of cytomegalovirus exposure and HLA in healthy donors. The overall study: Among the 300 to 450 genotyped donors, more than 70% were placed in the Caucasian-associated ancestry cluster. Study-wide points: It was in a later analysis that TCR association rates were seen to vary by HLA locus, highest for DRB1 and lowest for HLA-C. Researchers left out some V segments, among them TRBV6-2 and TRBV6-3, as indistinguishable.

This sequence originates from a female donor in good health and CMV-seropositive. Input material: PBMCs. This chain connects TRBV9 to TRBJ2-6; weak D call: TRBD1 (5 bases). Here the CDR3 reads CASQGYSGANVLTF. The CDR3 nucleotides are TGTGCCAGCCAGGGTTACTCTGGGGCCAACGTCCTGACTTTC.